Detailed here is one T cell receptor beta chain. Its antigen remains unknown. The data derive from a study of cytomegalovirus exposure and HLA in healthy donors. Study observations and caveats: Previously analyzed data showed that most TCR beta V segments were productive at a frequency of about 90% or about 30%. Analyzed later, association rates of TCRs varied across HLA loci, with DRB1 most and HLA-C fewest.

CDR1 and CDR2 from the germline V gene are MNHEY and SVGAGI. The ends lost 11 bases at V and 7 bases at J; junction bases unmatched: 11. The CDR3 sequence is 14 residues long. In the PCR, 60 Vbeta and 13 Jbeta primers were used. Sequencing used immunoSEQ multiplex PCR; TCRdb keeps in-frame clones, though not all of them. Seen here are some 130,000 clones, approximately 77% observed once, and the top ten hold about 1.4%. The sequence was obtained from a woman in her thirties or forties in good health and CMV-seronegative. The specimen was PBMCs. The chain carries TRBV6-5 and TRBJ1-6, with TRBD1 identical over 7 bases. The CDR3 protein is CAGYRQGENSPLHF. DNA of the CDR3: TGTGCCGGCTACCGACAGGGCGAGAATTCACCCCTCCACTTT.